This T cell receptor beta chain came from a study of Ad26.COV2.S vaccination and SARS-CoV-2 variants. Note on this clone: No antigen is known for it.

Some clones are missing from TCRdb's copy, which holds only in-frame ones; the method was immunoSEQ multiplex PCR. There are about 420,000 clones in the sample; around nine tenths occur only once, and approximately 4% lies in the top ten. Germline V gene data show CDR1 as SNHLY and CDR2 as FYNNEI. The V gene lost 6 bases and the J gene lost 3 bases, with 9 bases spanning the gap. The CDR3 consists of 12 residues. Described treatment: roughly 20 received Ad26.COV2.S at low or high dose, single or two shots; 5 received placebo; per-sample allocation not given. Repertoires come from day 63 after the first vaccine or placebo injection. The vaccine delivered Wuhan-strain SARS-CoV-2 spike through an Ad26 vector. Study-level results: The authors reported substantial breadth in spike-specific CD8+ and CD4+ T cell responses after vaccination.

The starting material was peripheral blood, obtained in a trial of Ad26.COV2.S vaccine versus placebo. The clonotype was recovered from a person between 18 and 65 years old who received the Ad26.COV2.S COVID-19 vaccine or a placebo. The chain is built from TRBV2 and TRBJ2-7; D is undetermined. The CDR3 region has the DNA TGTGCCAGCAGAATGGGCGGCTACGAGCAGTACTTC. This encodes CASRMGGYEQYF.